A single sample gave rise to the 27 T cell receptor beta chains below, sequenced in a study of identical twins. MiXCR was run by TCRdb on the 5' RACE reads, yielding one entry per CDR3 protein. The sample consists of about 290,000 distinct CDR3 sequences, roughly 9% of them appearing once. In addition, the sample was reused for a study of yellow fever vaccine responses in identical twins.

Material: CD8+ T cells sorted from blood. The origin of the receptors is a woman aged 18 to 35 in good health.

This clonotype was recorded many times. This chain links TRBV4-2 with TRBJ2-1; 7 nucleotides line up with TRBD2. The germline gives CDR1 LGHNA, CDR2 YNFKEQ. Trimming took 4 bases from V and 9 from J; bases not matched to a gene: 9. This CDR3 is 14 amino acids long. This CDR3 reads CASSPETKRGEQFF. The CDR3 nucleotides read TGTGCCAGCAGCCCCGAGACTAAGCGGGGTGAGCAGTTCTTC.

This clonotype was picked up many times. The chain is built from TRBV7-8 and TRBJ2-3; a weak D match, TRBD2 (5 bases). Trimming stripped 5 bases from V and 2 bases from J, with 11 bases between. The CDR3 extends over 14 amino acids. Per germline, CDR1 SGHVS and CDR2 FQNEAQ. This CDR3 reads CASSPRGFTDTQYF. DNA of the CDR3: TGTGCCAGCAGCCCAAGAGGGTTCACAGATACGCAGTATTTT.

This clonotype occurred many times. The chain employs TRBV3-1 and TRBJ2-1, with D uncertain. V was clipped by 3 bases and J by 3 bases, with 12 bases between them. The CDR3 is 15 amino acids. Germline assignment: CDR1 LGHDT and CDR2 YNNKEL (reference sequence). This CDR3 is CASSHGGPNYNEQFF. The CDR3 coding sequence is TGTGCCAGCAGCCATGGCGGCCCTAACTACAATGAGCAGTTCTTC.

V usage is TRBV27 and J usage is TRBJ2-3, with 7 bases that match TRBD2. V shed 5 bases, J shed 3 bases, and the junction held 2 bases outside the gene matches. CDR3 size: 13 residues. Germline CDR1 reads MNHEY; CDR2 reads SMNVEV (reference sequence). CDR3 sequence reads: CASSMGGTDTQYF. The CDR3 DNA follows: TGTGCCAGCAGTATGGGAGGGACAGATACGCAGTATTTT.

V and J are TRBV12-3 or TRBV12-4 and TRBJ2-1; D is ambiguous. This CDR3 is 15 amino acids long. Trimming stripped 6 bases from V and 2 bases from J, with 14 bases between. The CDR3 nucleotides are TGTGCCAGCAGCCTAGGGCAGGCCACCTACAATGAGCAGTTCTTC. This codes for CASSLGQATYNEQFF.

In its sample, this clonotype was seen many times. A read error may produce the germline difference seen at one junction end. This chain links TRBV2 with TRBJ2-7; D gene unclear. The V gene's germline CDR1 is SNHLY and CDR2 FYNNEI. This CDR3 has 11 amino acids. In nucleotides, the CDR3 is TGCGCCAGCAGTGAGACCTACGAGCAGTACTTC. As protein: CASSETYEQYF.

This clonotype was counted many times. The chain is built from TRBV28 and TRBJ2-1; 9 positions match TRBD1. Germline V gene sequence: CDR1 MDHEN, CDR2 SYDVKM. The CDR3 runs 17 residues. V gave up 2 bases and J gave up 8 bases; unmatched junction bases: 13. The CDR3 spells CASSLSVKYRGQDEQFF. In nucleotides, the CDR3 is TGTGCCAGCAGTTTAAGTGTCAAGTACAGGGGGCAGGATGAGCAGTTCTTC.

This clonotype was recorded a few times. The chain has TRBV27 and TRBJ2-7; D is undetermined. The germline V gene encodes CDR1 MNHEY and CDR2 SMNVEV (reference sequence). V was trimmed by 5 bases and J by 2 bases, leaving 10 bases between them. The CDR3 is 13 amino acids. The CDR3 DNA is TGTGCCAGCAGTGGCCCCAACACCTACGAGCAGTACTTC. Translation: CASSGPNTYEQYF.

At least ten counts were recorded for this clonotype. This chain joins TRBV11-2 and TRBJ2-5, with TRBD2 as a possible D gene (6 bases). This CDR3 is built from 14 residues. Germline loops: CDR1 SGHAT, CDR2 FQNNGV. V was cut by 3 bases and J by 2 bases, with 10 bases left in between. The CDR3, as DNA: TGTGCCAGCAGCTTCCACCGGGAGCAAGAGACCCAGTACTTC. The encoded protein is CASSFHREQETQYF.

This clonotype has at least ten counts. This chain uses TRBV6-2 or TRBV6-3 with TRBJ2-5; 9 positions match TRBD1. The germline V gene has CDR1 MNHEY and CDR2 SVGEGT. The CDR3 is made up of 14 amino acids. The junction had 6 bases not matched to a gene; V was cut back by 6 bases and J by 4 bases. The CDR3 DNA is TGTGCCAGCAGATTACAGGGGGCTGGAGAGACCCAGTACTTC. This encodes CASRLQGAGETQYF.

The V call is TRBV20-1, the J call TRBJ2-1; 16 bases are shared with TRBD2. Germline assignment: CDR1 DFQATT and CDR2 SNEGSKA (reference sequence). Trimming cost V 0 bases and J 15 bases; bases outside gene matches: 5. The CDR3 runs 14 residues. CDR3 loop: CSARDRGLAGGRFF. In DNA, the CDR3 is TGCAGTGCTAGAGATCGGGGACTAGCGGGAGGGCGGTTCTTC.

In this sample, this clonotype turned up a few times. The chain joins TRBV29-1 to TRBJ2-5, with D possibly TRBD2 on 7 matching bases. CDR1 SQVTM and CDR2 ANQGSEA come from the germline V gene. V shed 5 bases and J shed 7 bases, with 14 bases lying between them. This CDR3 comprises 12 residues. CDR3 nucleotide sequence: TGCAGCGTTCTAGGGGGGGAGGTGACCCAGTACTTC. Translation: CSVLGGEVTQYF. Together with reference TRBV29-1 and TRBJ2-5, the CDR3 gives the full variable domain: SAVISQKPSRDICQRGTSLTIQCQVDSQVTMMFWYRQQPGQSLTLIATANQGSEATYESGFVIDKFPISRPNLTFSTLTVSNMSPEDSSIYLCSVLGGEVTQYFGPGTRLLVL.

This clonotype was seen at least ten times. V usage is TRBV11-2 and J usage is TRBJ1-1, with D uncertain. Germline V lookup: CDR1 SGHAT, CDR2 FQNNGV. V was shortened by 8 bases and J by 0 bases, with 7 bases between the two germline ends. The CDR3 length is 12 residues. CDR3 sequence: CASETMNTEAFF. The CDR3 nucleotides read TGTGCCAGCGAAACCATGAACACTGAAGCTTTCTTT.

The V call is TRBV7-9, the J call TRBJ2-5; D unclear. Germline V gene lookup returns CDR1 SEHNR and CDR2 FQNEAQ (reference sequence). Deletions cut 3 bases from V and 5 bases from J, with 10 bases between. The CDR3 totals 13 residues. The CDR3 loop is CASSFGYEETQYF. CDR3 DNA: TGTGCCAGCAGCTTTGGGTACGAGGAGACCCAGTACTTC.

The genes are TRBV30 and TRBJ2-1, with 10 nucleotides matching TRBD2. CDR3 size: 20 residues. V lost 5 bases and J lost 0; bases outside the gene matches: 19. Germline CDR1 is GTSNPN and CDR2 is SVGIG (reference sequence). In DNA, the CDR3 is TGTGCCTGGGCGCCAACTCGCCAGGCTTCTAGCGGGAGCTCCTACAATGAGCAGTTCTTC. Translating it yields CAWAPTRQASSGSSYNEQFF.

The chain has TRBV10-2 and TRBJ2-7, with 7 bases fitting TRBD1. V trimming: 10 bases; J trimming: 2 bases; junction bases outside the gene matches: 8. CDR1 WSHSY and CDR2 SAAADI come from the germline V gene. The CDR3 has 13 residues. The CDR3 DNA follows: TGCGCCACCGCGGACAGGATTACCTACGAGCAGTACTTC. It specifies CATADRITYEQYF.

The chain recombines TRBV10-2 with TRBJ2-7; TRBD2 agrees at 10 bases. Losses at the gene ends were 1 base for V and 4 bases for J; bases not matched to a gene: 13. The CDR3 extends over 18 amino acids. Germline V gene sequence: CDR1 WSHSY, CDR2 SAAADI. The CDR3 coding sequence is TGCGCCAGCAGTGAGTGGGAGCTAGCGGGAGTCAGGGGTTACGAGCAGTACTTC. Protein sequence: CASSEWELAGVRGYEQYF.

This clonotype was seen more than once but under ten times. The chain carries TRBV7-8 and TRBJ2-1; TRBD1 aligns across 8 bases. The CDR3 is made up of 16 amino acids. Per germline, CDR1 SGHVS and CDR2 FQNEAQ. The J segment lost 0 bases and the V segment lost 5 bases, leaving 6 bases of the junction unmatched. CDR3 sequence (DNA): TGTGCCAGCAGCGCAGACAGGGGACTCTCCTACAATGAGCAGTTCTTC. Translated: CASSADRGLSYNEQFF.

This clonotype was observed many times. The chain couples TRBV4-1 to TRBJ2-2; D is possibly TRBD1 (6 bases). Germline CDR1 MGHRA, CDR2 YSYEKL. The CDR3 loop spans 16 amino acids. The germline V and J ends were trimmed by 0 bases and 1 base, with 9 bases remaining between them. CDR3 residues: CASSQDRTVNTGELFF. As DNA, the CDR3 is TGCGCCAGCAGCCAAGATAGGACAGTGAACACCGGGGAGCTGTTTTTT.

This clonotype was picked up a small number of times. The chain combines TRBV11-2 with TRBJ2-7, with no clear D. This CDR3 has 12 amino acids. Germline CDR1 reads SGHAT; CDR2 reads FQNNGV. V was clipped by 6 bases and J by 7 bases, with 13 bases between them. CDR3 sequence: CASSSTWQEQYF. The CDR3 DNA reads TGTGCCAGCAGTTCAACGTGGCAGGAGCAGTACTTC.

The chain's CDR3 is CASSQVTSADEQFF. CDR3 nucleotides: TGCGCCAGCAGCCAAGTTACTAGCGCGGATGAGCAGTTCTTC. J is TRBJ2-1 and V is TRBV4-3; 7 bases match TRBD2. The germline V gene has CDR1 LGHNA and CDR2 YSLEER. The junction had 5 bases not matched to a gene; V was cut back by 1 base and J by 8 bases. The CDR3 contains 14 residues.

This rearrangement joins TRBV5-5 to TRBJ2-7, with D uncertain. This CDR3 is 14 amino acids long. Per the germline V gene, CDR1 is SGHKS and CDR2 is YYEKEE (reference sequence). With 7 bases removed from V and 3 bases from J, the gap between germline ends came to 17 bases. The CDR3 region has the DNA TGTGCCAGCGGCCGATTGGTTGCGGACTACGAGCAGTACTTC. Its translation: CASGRLVADYEQYF.

This clonotype was observed at least ten times. This chain connects TRBV3-1 to TRBJ2-1, with 7 bases identical to TRBD1. The ends lost 0 bases at V and 6 bases at J; junction bases unmatched: 5. CDR1 and CDR2 (germline): LGHDT, YNNKEL (reference sequence). The CDR3 totals 15 residues. CDR3 DNA sequence: TGTGCCAGCAGCCAAGATCCAGGGGGTCGCAATGAGCAGTTCTTC. Translating it yields CASSQDPGGRNEQFF.

The V and J genes are TRBV9 and TRBJ2-5; TRBD2 matches 7 bases. The V gene end was trimmed by 0 bases and the J gene end by 1 base; junction bases not matched to a gene: 6. This CDR3 comprises 16 residues. CDR1 and CDR2 (germline): SGDLS, YYNGEE. The CDR3 sequence is CASSVVASGGQETQYF. The CDR3 DNA sequence: TGTGCCAGCAGCGTAGTCGCTAGCGGTGGCCAAGAGACCCAGTACTTC.

This clonotype showed up many times. The chain recombines TRBV7-2 with TRBJ2-7, with a weak D call TRBD1 (6 bases). V was cut by 2 bases and J by 5 bases, with 10 bases left in between. This CDR3 is built from 13 residues. Germline V gives CDR1 SGHTA, CDR2 FQGNSA. CDR3 bases: TGTGCCAGCAGCTTAAGTGCAGGGGACGAGCAGTACTTC. Amino acid sequence: CASSLSAGDEQYF. The variable domain in full, completed from reference TRBV7-2 and TRBJ2-7, reads GAGVSQSPSNKVTEKGKDVELRCDPISGHTALYWYRQSLGQGLEFLIYFQGNSAPDKSGLPSDRFSAERTGGSVSTLTIQRTQQEDSAVYLCASSLSAGDEQYFGPGTRLTVT.

This clonotype was seen at least ten times. This CDR3 is CASSLYGQALNTEAFF. CDR3 in DNA: TGTGCCAGCAGCTTGTACGGACAGGCATTGAACACTGAAGCTTTCTTT. The chain recombines TRBV7-2 with TRBJ1-1, with 7 bases fitting TRBD1. V gave up 3 bases and J gave up 0 bases; unmatched junction bases: 7. Germline V CDR1 and CDR2: SGHTA, FQGNSA. The CDR3 runs 16 residues.

This clonotype was counted at least ten times. The chain carries TRBV7-9 and TRBJ2-1; 7 bases are shared with TRBD1. V shed 5 bases, J shed 8 bases, and the junction held 15 bases outside the gene matches. Germline loops: CDR1 SEHNR, CDR2 FQNEAQ (reference sequence). The CDR3 totals 16 residues. The CDR3 loop reads CASSTEDRIIADEQFF. For the CDR3, the DNA is TGTGCCAGCAGCACCGAGGACAGGATAATCGCGGATGAGCAGTTCTTC.